The TCR beta chain under discussion was sequenced for a study of Tregs in tolerant kidney transplant recipients. Study information: Recipients received nonmyeloablative bone marrow transplants from related graft donors, with transient mixed chimerism.

Study findings and constraints: Nucleotide sequences could not be compared across some patients' samples due to primer changes. The most relevant donor-specific Treg TCRbeta repertoire apparently came from expansion with activated donor B cells.

Clones were sequenced by immunoSEQ multiplex PCR, and TCRdb holds only the in-frame ones, with some missing. The repertoire holds about 94,000 clones, with under 95% as singletons. To note about this clone: The antigen remains unidentified.

Unstimulated Tregs (CD4+CD25+CD127-) and CD4+CD25- non-Tregs were sorted from PBMCs. This TCR was recovered from a human donor who received a combined kidney and bone marrow transplant. The sample here was CD4+ T cells from blood, taken before the transplant.

Here the CDR3 DNA reads TGCGCCAGCAGCTTACAAACAGGGGGCGCCCACTACAATGAGCAGTTCTTC. Its translation is CASSLQTGGAHYNEQFF. The V gene is TRBV5-1, the J gene TRBJ2-1; 9 bases line up with TRBD1. The CDR3 sequence is 17 residues long. CDR1 is SGHRS and CDR2 is YFSETQ in the germline V gene. J was trimmed by 3 bases and V by 2 bases; bases with no gene match: 9.